This T cell receptor (beta chain) was captured by sequencing in a study of cytotoxic CD8 clonotypes in ibrutinib-treated CLL. In the study overall: The group held under twelve relapsed/refractory and approximately 15 treatment-naive patients, with some 17 IGHV unmutated.

Study-wide results and limits: Public clonotypes were rare and shrank or held steady on treatment. Baseline values of clonality outstripped age-matched healthy donors and followed circulating CD8+ T-cell counts.

About this clone: The antigen is unknown.

The assay was immunoSEQ multiplex PCR, and TCRdb's table has in-frame clones only and misses some. Among approximately 350,000 clones listed, 67% were seen once. The length of the CDR3 is 14 residues. V gave up 0 bases and J gave up 4 bases, with 7 bases separating them. Germline V CDR1 and CDR2: SGHRS, YFSETQ. This chain joins TRBV5-1 and TRBJ1-4; D unclear. The sample in question was PBMCs, obtained after 36 months of ibrutinib treatment. The TCR was taken from a human donor with chronic lymphocytic leukemia. CDR3 bases: TGCGCCAGCAGCTTGGATCAGGATAATGAAAAACTGTTTTTT. Translated: CASSLDQDNEKLFF.